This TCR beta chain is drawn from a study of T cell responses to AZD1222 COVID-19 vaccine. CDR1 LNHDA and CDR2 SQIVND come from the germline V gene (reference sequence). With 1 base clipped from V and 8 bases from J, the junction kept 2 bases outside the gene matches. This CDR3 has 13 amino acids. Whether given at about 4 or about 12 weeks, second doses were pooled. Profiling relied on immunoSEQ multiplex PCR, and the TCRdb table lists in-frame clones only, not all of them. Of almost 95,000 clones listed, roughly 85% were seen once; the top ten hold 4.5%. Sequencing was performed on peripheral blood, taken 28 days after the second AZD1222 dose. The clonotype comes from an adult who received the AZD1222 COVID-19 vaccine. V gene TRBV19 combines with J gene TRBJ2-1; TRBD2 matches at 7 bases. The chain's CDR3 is CASSIAGGDEQFF. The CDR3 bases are TGTGCCAGTAGTATAGCGGGAGGAGATGAGCAGTTCTTC.